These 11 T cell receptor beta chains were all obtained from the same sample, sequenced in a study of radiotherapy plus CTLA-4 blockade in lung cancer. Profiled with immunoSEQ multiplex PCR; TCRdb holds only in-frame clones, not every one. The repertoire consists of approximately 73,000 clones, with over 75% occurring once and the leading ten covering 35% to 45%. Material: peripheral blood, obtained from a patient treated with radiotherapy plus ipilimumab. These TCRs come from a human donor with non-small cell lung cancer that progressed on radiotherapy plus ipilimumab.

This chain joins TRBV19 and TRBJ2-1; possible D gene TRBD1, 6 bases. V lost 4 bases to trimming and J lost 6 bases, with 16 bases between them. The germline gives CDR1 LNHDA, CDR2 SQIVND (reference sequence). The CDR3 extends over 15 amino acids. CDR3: CASSKSRGLGNEQFF. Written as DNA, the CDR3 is TGTGCCAGTAGTAAAAGCAGGGGATTAGGCAATGAGCAGTTCTTC.

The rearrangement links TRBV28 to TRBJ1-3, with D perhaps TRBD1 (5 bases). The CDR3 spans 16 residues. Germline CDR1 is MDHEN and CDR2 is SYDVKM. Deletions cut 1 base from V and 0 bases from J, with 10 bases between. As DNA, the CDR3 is TGTGCCAGCAGTTTATCCGGGACGGTCTCTGGAAACACCATATATTTT. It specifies CASSLSGTVSGNTIYF. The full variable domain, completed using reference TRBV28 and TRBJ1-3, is DVKVTQSSRYLVKRTGEKVFLECVQDMDHENMFWYRQDPGLGLRLIYFSYDVKMKEKGDIPEGYSVSREKKERFSLILESASTNQTSMYLCASSLSGTVSGNTIYFGEGSWLTVV.

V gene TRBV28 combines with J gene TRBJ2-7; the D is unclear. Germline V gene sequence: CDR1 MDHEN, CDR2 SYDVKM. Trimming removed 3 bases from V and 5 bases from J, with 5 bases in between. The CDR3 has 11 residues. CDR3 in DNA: TGTGCCAGCAGTTTGGTCGACGAGCAGTACTTC. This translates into CASSLVDEQYF.

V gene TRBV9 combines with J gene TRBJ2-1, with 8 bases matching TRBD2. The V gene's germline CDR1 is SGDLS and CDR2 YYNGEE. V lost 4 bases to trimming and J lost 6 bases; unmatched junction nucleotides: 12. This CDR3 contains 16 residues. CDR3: CASSHRAGDITNEQFF. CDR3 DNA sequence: TGTGCCAGCAGCCATAGAGCGGGAGACATTACCAATGAGCAGTTCTTC.

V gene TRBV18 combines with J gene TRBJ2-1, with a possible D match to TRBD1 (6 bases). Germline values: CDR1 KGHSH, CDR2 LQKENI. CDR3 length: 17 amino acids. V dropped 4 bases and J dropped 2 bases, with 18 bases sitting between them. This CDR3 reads CASSRREMGAAYNEQFF. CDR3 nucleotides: TGTGCCAGCTCACGAAGGGAGATGGGGGCAGCCTACAATGAGCAGTTCTTC.

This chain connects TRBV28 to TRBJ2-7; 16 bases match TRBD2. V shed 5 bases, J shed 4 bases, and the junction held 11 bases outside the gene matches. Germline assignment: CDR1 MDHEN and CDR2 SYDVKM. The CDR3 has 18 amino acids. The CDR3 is CASSLQSGTSGRGYEQYV. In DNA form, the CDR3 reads TGTGCCAGCAGTCTCCAATCCGGGACTAGCGGGAGGGGGTACGAGCAGTACGTC.

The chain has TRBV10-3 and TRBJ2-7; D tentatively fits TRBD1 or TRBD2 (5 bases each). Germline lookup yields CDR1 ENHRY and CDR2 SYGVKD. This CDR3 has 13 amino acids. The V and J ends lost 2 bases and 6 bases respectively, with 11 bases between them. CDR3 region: CAISEGTTFEQYF. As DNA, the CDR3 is TGTGCCATCAGTGAGGGGACCACCTTCGAGCAGTACTTC.

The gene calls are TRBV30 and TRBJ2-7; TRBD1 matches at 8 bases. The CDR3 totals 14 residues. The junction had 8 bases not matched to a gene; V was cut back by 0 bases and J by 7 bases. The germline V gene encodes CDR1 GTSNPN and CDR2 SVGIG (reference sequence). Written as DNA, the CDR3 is TGTGCCTGGAGTGTCGGGACAGGTAAATGGGAGCAGTACTTC. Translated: CAWSVGTGKWEQYF.

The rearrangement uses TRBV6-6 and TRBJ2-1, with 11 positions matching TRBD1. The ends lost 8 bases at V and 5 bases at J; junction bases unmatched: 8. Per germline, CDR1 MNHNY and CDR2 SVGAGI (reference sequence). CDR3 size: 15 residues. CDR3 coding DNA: TGTGCCAGCTTAGTCGGACAGGGGGCGAACAATGAGCAGTTCTTC. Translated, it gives CASLVGQGANNEQFF.

CDR3 nucleotide sequence: TGTGCCAGCAGTTCGCCCGGGACTAGCGTCTACGAGCAGTACGTC. It translates to CASSSPGTSVYEQYV. The chain is built from TRBV27 and TRBJ2-7; 10 positions match TRBD2. The CDR3 length is 15 residues. The V and J ends lost 4 bases and 3 bases, in that order; junction bases with no gene match: 6. Per germline, CDR1 MNHEY and CDR2 SMNVEV (reference sequence).

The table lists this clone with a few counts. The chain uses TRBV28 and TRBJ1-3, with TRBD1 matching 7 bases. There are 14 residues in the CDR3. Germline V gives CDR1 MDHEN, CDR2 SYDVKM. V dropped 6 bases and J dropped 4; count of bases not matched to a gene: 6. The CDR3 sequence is CASSPGQAGNTIYF. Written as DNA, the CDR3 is TGTGCCAGCAGCCCAGGACAGGCCGGAAACACCATATATTTT.